This T cell receptor beta chain was documented in a study of cytomegalovirus exposure and HLA in healthy donors. Study as a whole: A previous analysis identified 100 million to 120 million unique TCR beta sequences derived from approximately 190 million T cells.

The CDR3 totals 14 residues. The V gene's germline CDR1 is SGHTS and CDR2 YDEGEE. Germline trimming cut 4 bases from V and 8 bases from J; bases unmatched to any gene: 6. This PCR relied on a set of 60 Vbeta primers and 13 Jbeta primers. TCRdb's table, derived via immunoSEQ multiplex PCR, lists solely in-frame clones and lacks some. The sample comprises some 110,000 clones, 76% of which are singletons, and 1.9% rests with the top ten. Broader study findings: Analyses of presence and absence presupposed an approximately uniform sequencing depth across donors.

In regard to this clone: As yet, its antigen is unknown.

Sequencing was carried out using PBMCs. This clonotype was obtained from a man aged 45-60 years in good health and CMV-seronegative. This chain connects TRBV5-8 to TRBJ1-4; 9 bases line up with TRBD1. The CDR3 bases are TGTGCCAGCAGCCATGGGACAGGGTTCGAAAAACTGTTTTTT. Translated, it gives CASSHGTGFEKLFF.